Listed here is a single T cell receptor (beta chain). Sequenced by immunoSEQ multiplex PCR; TCRdb stores in-frame clones only, minus some. The sample has over 110,000 clones, 80% to 95% seen once. The ends were cut back, 0 bases at V and 0 bases at J, with 5 bases in the middle. CDR3 length: 14 residues. In germline, CDR1 is ENHRY, CDR2 SYGVKD. The data are from a study of control samples from healthy donors and cancer patients. The V gene is TRBV10-3, the J gene TRBJ1-2, with D hard to call. The receptor was derived from a man aged 25-45 years in good health. Sequencing was performed on blood. CDR3 amino acids: CAISESRANYGYTF. The DNA for the CDR3 is TGTGCCATCAGTGAGTCGAGGGCTAACTATGGCTACACCTTC.